This is a list of T cell receptor beta chains from one sample in a study of neurological immune-mediated disorders. TCRdb itself ran the 5' RACE reads through MiXCR, one entry per CDR3 protein. Among under 90,000 distinct CDR3 sequences listed, roughly 3.5% were seen once. Sequencing input: PBMCs. The receptors were sampled from a woman aged 45-65 years with multiple sclerosis. CDR3s include the opening cysteine and the closing phenylalanine or tryptophan. Each record gives: J gene, D gene, V gene, clone size, CDR3 DNA, CDR3 protein. A D gene is named only where the DNA matches it firmly. The size field reads once, few or many counts, or a class when the clone is expanded.

>TRBJ1-2|TRBD1|TRBV7-2|many
TGTGCCAGCAGCTTGAGAGTTTTAGGACAGGGGAATTTCACCTTC
CASSLRVLGQGNFTF
>TRBJ2-2|.|TRBV5-6|many
TGTGCCAGCAGCAAAGAACCCGGGACCGGGGAGCTGTTTTTT
CASSKEPGTGELFF
>TRBJ2-5|.|TRBV9|many
TGTGCCAGCAGCGTAGACGGGAATCTTATGGAGACCCAGTACTTC
CASSVDGNLMETQYF
>TRBJ2-6|TRBD1|TRBV7-3|many
TGTGCCAGCAGCCCGGCGGACAGGGGTGGTGCTGGGGCCAACGTCCTGACTTTC
CASSPADRGGAGANVLTF
>TRBJ2-7|.|TRBV7-9|many
TGTGCCAGCAGCCTCCGGAATGGGGGCCACTACGAGCAGTACTTC
CASSLRNGGHYEQYF
>TRBJ2-3|TRBD2|TRBV6-5|many
TGTGCCAGCAGTTACGCGGGGGGGCCGACAGATACGCAGTATTTT
CASSYAGGPTDTQYF
>TRBJ2-1|TRBD2|TRBV29-1|many
TGCAGCGTTGAAGGGACTAGCTTCACGTACAATGAGCAGTTCTTC
CSVEGTSFTYNEQFF
>TRBJ2-7|TRBD1|TRBV7-2|many
TGTGCCAGCAGCTTGTCCGGGACAGGGGGTTACTACGAGCAGTACTTC
CASSLSGTGGYYEQYF
>TRBJ2-5|.|TRBV5-1|many
TGCGCCAGCAGCTTGGAGGCATTTGGGACCCAGTACTTC
CASSLEAFGTQYF
>TRBJ1-2|TRBD1|TRBV27|many
TGTGCCAGCAGTCCCGGGGACAGGGGGCTTAATGGCTACACCTTC
CASSPGDRGLNGYTF
>TRBJ1-1|.|TRBV7-9|many
TGTGCCAGCAGCCCAGGGGCACGAGAAGCTTTCTTT
CASSPGAREAFF
>TRBJ2-1|.|TRBV3-1|many
TGTGCCAGCAGCCCCTTGGGGGACCTTCGATACAATGAGCAGTTCTTC
CASSPLGDLRYNEQFF
>TRBJ2-3|TRBD1|TRBV15|many
TGTGCCACCAGCGCACAGGGGGCGCCCGGCACAGATACGCAGTATTTT
CATSAQGAPGTDTQYF